Sequencing of this T cell receptor beta chain was carried out in a study of blood T cells in healthy people across ages. General study points: Measured against age, TCR beta diversity per million T cells decreased in a roughly linear manner. PBMCs went unsorted, and a conclusive naive versus antigen-experienced comparison was therefore prevented.

This clonotype was seen a handful of times. Its target is unknown. There are 15 residues in the CDR3. Germline-derived CDR1 and CDR2 are SGHTA and FQGNSA. Peripheral blood was drawn, ten milliliters per donor. Sample-barcoded 5' priming and a J-beta primer mix drove a second PCR of 7 to 11 cycles. Each CDR3 protein is one row after TCRdb ran MiXCR on the 5' RACE reads. This table has 1,500,000 or so distinct CDR3 sequences, approximately 43% appearing once. This TCR derives from a woman aged 18-29 years in good health. Sequenced input: blood. The V call is TRBV7-2, the J call TRBJ2-5; TRBD2 matches at 11 bases. Near its end, the DNA agrees better with TRBJ2-7, so the J call may be wrong. The DNA of the CDR3 is TGTGCCAGCAGCGAGACTAGCGGGACCTACTACGAGCAGTACTTC. It codes for CASSETSGTYYEQYF.